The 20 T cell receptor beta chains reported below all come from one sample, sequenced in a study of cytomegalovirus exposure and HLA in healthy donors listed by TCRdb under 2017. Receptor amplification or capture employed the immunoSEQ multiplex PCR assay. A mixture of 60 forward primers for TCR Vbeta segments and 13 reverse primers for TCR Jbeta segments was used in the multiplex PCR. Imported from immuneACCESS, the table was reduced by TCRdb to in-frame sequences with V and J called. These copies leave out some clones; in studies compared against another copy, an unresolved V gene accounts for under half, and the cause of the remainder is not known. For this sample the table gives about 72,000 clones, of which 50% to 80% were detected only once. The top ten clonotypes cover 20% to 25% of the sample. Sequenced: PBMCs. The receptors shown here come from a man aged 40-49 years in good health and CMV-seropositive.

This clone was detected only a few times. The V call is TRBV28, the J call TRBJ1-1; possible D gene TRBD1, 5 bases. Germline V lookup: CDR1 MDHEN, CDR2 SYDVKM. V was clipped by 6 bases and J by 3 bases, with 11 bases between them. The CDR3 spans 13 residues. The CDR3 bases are TGTGCCAGCAGCCGCGCGGGGCACACTGAAGCTTTCTTT. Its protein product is CASSRAGHTEAFF.

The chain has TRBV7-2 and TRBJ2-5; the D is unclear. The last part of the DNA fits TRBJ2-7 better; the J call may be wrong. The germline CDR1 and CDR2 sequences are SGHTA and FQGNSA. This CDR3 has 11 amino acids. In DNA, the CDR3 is TGTGCCAGCAGCGTGGGCGACGAGCAGTACTTC. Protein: CASSVGDEQYF.

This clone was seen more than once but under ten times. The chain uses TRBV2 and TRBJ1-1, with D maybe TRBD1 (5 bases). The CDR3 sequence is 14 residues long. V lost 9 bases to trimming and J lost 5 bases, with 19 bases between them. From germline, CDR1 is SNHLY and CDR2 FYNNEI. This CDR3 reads CASSPLGGGTEAFF. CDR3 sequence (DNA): TGTGCCAGTTCCCCCTTGGGGGGAGGGACTGAAGCTTTCTTT.

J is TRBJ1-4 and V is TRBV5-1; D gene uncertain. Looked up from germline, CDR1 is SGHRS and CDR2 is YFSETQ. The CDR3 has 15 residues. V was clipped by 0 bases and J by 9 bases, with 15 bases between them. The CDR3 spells CASSLVGRHGQKLFF. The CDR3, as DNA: TGCGCCAGCAGCTTGGTAGGCAGGCATGGTCAAAAACTGTTTTTT.

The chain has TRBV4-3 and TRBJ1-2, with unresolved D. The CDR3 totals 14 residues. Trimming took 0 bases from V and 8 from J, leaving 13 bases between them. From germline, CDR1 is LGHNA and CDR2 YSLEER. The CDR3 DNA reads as TGCGCCAGCAGCCAAGATACAGCTGGTGGAGGCTACACCTTC. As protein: CASSQDTAGGGYTF.

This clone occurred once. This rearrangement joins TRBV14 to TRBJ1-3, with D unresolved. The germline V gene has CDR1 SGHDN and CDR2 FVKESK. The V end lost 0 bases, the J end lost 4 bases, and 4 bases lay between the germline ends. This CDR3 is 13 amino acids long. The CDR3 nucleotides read TGTGCCAGCAGCCAAGAACACGGAAACACCATATATTTT. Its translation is CASSQEHGNTIYF.

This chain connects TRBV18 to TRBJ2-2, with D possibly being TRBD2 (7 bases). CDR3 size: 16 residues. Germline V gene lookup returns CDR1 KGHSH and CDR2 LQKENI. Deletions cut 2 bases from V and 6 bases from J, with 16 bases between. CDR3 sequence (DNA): TGTGCCAGCTCACCAAGGGTGGGGGGGCCGCCCGGGGAGCTGTTTTTT. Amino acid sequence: CASSPRVGGPPGELFF.

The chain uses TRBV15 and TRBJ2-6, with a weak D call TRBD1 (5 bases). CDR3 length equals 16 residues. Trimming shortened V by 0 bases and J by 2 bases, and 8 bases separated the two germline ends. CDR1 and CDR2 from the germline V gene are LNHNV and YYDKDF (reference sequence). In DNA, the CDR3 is TGTGCCACCAGCAGAGAGGCAGGGACTGGGGCCAACGTCCTGACTTTC. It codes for CATSREAGTGANVLTF.

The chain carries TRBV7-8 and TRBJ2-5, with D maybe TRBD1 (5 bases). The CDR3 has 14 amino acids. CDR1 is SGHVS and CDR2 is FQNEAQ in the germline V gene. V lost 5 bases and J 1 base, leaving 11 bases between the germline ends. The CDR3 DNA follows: TGTGCCAGCAGCCCGACAGAAACCCAAGAGACCCAGTACTTC. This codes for CASSPTETQETQYF.

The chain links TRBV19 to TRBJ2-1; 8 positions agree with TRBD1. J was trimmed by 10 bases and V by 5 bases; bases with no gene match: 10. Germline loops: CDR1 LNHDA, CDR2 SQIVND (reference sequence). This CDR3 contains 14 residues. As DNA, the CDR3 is TGTGCCAGTAGTTGGGGCAGGGGGCGGGAAGAGCAGTTCTTC. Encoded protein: CASSWGRGREEQFF.

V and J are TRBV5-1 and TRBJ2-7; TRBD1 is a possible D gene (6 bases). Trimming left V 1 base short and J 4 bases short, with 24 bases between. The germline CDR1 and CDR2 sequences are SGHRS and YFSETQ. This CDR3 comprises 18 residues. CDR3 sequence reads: CASSLSTTPGSGQYEQYF. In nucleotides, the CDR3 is TGCGCCAGCAGCTTGTCGACGACCCCAGGGAGCGGACAGTACGAGCAGTACTTC.

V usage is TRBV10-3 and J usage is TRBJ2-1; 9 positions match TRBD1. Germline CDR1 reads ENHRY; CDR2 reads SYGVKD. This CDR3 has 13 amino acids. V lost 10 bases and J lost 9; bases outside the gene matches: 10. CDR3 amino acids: CATGGQGKREQFF. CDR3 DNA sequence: TGTGCCACCGGGGGACAGGGTAAACGTGAGCAGTTCTTC.

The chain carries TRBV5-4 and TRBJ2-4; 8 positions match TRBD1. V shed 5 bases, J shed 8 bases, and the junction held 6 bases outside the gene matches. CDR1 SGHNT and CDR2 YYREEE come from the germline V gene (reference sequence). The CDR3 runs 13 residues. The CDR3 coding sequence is TGTGCCAGCAGAGACAGGGGAAGGGACATTCAGTACTTC. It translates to CASRDRGRDIQYF.

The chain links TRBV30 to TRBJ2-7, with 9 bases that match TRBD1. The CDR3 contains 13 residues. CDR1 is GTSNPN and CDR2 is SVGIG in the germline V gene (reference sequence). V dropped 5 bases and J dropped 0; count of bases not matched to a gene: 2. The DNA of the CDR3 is TGTGCCTGGGGGACAGGGAGCTCCTACGAGCAGTACTTC. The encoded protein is CAWGTGSSYEQYF.

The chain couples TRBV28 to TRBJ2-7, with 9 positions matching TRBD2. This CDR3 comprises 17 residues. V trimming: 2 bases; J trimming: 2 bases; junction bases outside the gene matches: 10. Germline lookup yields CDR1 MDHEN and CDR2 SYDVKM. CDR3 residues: CASSLGLAGLHPYEQYF. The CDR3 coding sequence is TGTGCCAGCAGTTTAGGGCTAGCGGGGCTCCATCCCTACGAGCAGTACTTC. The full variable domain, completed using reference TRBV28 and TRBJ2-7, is DVKVTQSSRYLVKRTGEKVFLECVQDMDHENMFWYRQDPGLGLRLIYFSYDVKMKEKGDIPEGYSVSREKKERFSLILESASTNQTSMYLCASSLGLAGLHPYEQYFGPGTRLTVT.

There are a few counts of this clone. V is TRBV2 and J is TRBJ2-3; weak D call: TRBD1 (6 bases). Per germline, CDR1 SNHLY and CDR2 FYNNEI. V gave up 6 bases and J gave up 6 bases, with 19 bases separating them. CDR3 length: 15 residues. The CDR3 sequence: CASRRDTQSVDTQYF. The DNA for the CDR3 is TGTGCCAGCAGAAGGGACACCCAGAGCGTCGATACGCAGTATTTT.

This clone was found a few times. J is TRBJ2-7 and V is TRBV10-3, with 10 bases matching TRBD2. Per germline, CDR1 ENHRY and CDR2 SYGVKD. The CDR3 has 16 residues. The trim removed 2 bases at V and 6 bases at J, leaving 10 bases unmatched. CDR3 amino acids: CAISEALLAGKFEQYF. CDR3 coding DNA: TGTGCCATCAGTGAGGCCCTACTAGCGGGAAAGTTCGAGCAGTACTTC.

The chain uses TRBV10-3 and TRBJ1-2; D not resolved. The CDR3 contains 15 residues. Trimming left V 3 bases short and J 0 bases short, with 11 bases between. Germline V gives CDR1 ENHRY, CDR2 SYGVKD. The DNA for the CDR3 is TGTGCCATCAGTGACAATGGGAGAGCTAACTATGGCTACACCTTC. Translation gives CAISDNGRANYGYTF.

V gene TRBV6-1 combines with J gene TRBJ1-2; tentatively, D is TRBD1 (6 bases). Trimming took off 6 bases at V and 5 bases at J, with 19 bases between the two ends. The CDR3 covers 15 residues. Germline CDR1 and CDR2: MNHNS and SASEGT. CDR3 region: CASSERDNQGYGYTF. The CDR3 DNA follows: TGTGCCAGCAGCGAAAGGGACAACCAAGGGTATGGCTACACCTTC.

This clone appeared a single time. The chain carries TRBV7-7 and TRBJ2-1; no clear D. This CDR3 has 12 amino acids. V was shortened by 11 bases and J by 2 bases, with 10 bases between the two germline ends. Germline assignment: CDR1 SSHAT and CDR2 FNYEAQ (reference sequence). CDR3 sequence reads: CALTSTYNEQFF. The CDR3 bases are TGTGCCCTAACGAGTACCTACAATGAGCAGTTCTTC.